One TCR beta chain is described in this entry. TCRdb keeps only in-frame clones here, not all; method: immunoSEQ multiplex PCR. The sample lists tens of thousands of clones; 80% to 90% were seen once. The source of the sample is a study of blood T cell repertoires in COVID-19. Study overall: The origin of the acute and convalescent COVID-19 samples was the United States, Italy and Spain. Sources were T cells, B-cell-depleted T cells, or PBMCs; the material itself was cDNA or gDNA.

The receptor was isolated from a man aged 65 to 79 with active or convalescent COVID-19. The sample was peripheral blood.

CDR3 loop: CASSIYTGQSTDTQYF. CDR3 bases: TGTGCCAGTAGTATATATACGGGACAGAGCACAGATACGCAGTATTTT. The chain recombines TRBV19 with TRBJ2-3, with TRBD1 matching over 7 bases. V lost 2 bases and J lost 0; bases outside the gene matches: 5. Germline V gives CDR1 LNHDA, CDR2 SQIVND (reference sequence). The CDR3 spans 16 residues.